A single sample is the source of the 15 T cell receptor beta chains below, sequenced in a study of T cells after yellow fever vaccination. TCRdb itself ran the 5' RACE reads through MiXCR, one entry per CDR3 protein. Here the sample spans 500,000 to 650,000 distinct CDR3 sequences, more than 9% being singletons. This sample comprised PBMCs, obtained on the day of the yellow fever booster vaccination. These receptors all come from a young man who received the YFV17D yellow fever vaccine.

This clonotype was detected a few times. This chain joins TRBV7-2 and TRBJ1-6; D unclear. CDR3 length equals 13 residues. Trimming took off 1 base at V and 7 bases at J, with 5 bases between the two ends. Per germline, CDR1 SGHTA and CDR2 FQGNSA. This CDR3 is CASSLVTNSPLHF. CDR3 DNA sequence: TGTGCCAGCAGCTTAGTAACAAATTCACCCCTCCACTTT. Based on the CDR3 plus reference TRBV7-2 and TRBJ1-6, the full variable domain is GAGVSQSPSNKVTEKGKDVELRCDPISGHTALYWYRQSLGQGLEFLIYFQGNSAPDKSGLPSDRFSAERTGGSVSTLTIQRTQQEDSAVYLCASSLVTNSPLHFGNGTRLTVT.

This clonotype showed up just a few times. The chain links TRBV15 to TRBJ2-1, with TRBD2 matching 7 bases. Germline values: CDR1 LNHNV, CDR2 YYDKDF (reference sequence). The CDR3 loop spans 16 amino acids. V lost 0 bases and J lost 2; bases outside the gene matches: 4. CDR3 protein: CATSRDLSGTYNEQFF. In DNA, the CDR3 is TGTGCCACCAGCAGAGATTTAAGCGGGACCTACAATGAGCAGTTCTTC.

This clonotype occurred many times. CDR3 nucleotides: TGTGCCAGCAGCCAAGAGGGGACTGAAGCTTTCTTT. Protein sequence: CASSQEGTEAFF. The chain couples TRBV3-1 to TRBJ1-1; D gene ambiguous. Germline CDR1 is LGHDT and CDR2 is YNNKEL (reference sequence). V was cut by 0 bases and J by 5 bases, with 4 bases left in between. There are 12 residues in the CDR3.

The chain is built from TRBV5-6 and TRBJ2-3; D may be TRBD1 or TRBD2 (5 bases each). V lost 4 bases and J lost 2, with 14 bases in between. The CDR3 runs 15 residues. Germline CDR1 and CDR2: SGHDT and YYEEEE. The CDR3 sequence is CASSLTGRNTDTQYF. The CDR3, as DNA: TGTGCCAGCAGCCTTACGGGACGGAACACAGATACGCAGTATTTT.

This clonotype was counted a few times. The V and J genes are TRBV7-3 and TRBJ1-1; D might be TRBD1 (6 bases). The CDR3 loop spans 16 amino acids. The V end was cut by 6 bases, the J end by 2 bases, with 19 bases between. Looked up from germline, CDR1 is SGHTA and CDR2 is FQGTGA. The CDR3 region is CASSRGGPNSNTEAFF. The CDR3, as DNA: TGTGCCAGCAGTAGGGGGGGGCCGAACTCTAACACTGAAGCTTTCTTT.

This clonotype was observed many times. CDR3 sequence reads: CASSPALSGEQFF. For the CDR3, the DNA is TGTGCCAGCTCACCAGCTTTATCCGGGGAGCAGTTCTTC. V and J are TRBV18 and TRBJ2-1; D remains ambiguous. The CDR3 loop spans 13 amino acids. Germline V gene lookup returns CDR1 KGHSH and CDR2 LQKENI. The V and J ends lost 2 bases and 10 bases respectively, with 12 bases between them.

This chain connects TRBV5-2 to TRBJ2-1; TRBD2 is the table's D call, not checked against the DNA. TRBV5-2 is termed a pseudogene. The CDR3 sequence is 22 residues long. The CDR3 loop is CASNTLPPTSNLAPEAYNEQFF. The CDR3 nucleotides are TGTGCCAGCAACACCCTCCCCCCTACTAGCAATCTTGCTCCAGAGGCCTACAATGAGCAGTTCTTC.

This chain uses TRBV27 with TRBJ2-7; D is ambiguous. There are 9 residues in the CDR3. V was shortened by 9 bases and J by 9 bases, with 9 bases between the two germline ends. Germline V gene data show CDR1 as MNHEY and CDR2 as SMNVEV (reference sequence). The CDR3, as DNA: TGTGCCAGACCCAAGGGGCAGTACTTC. As protein: CARPKGQYF.

In its sample, this clonotype was seen a few times. This chain links TRBV28 with TRBJ2-2, with 8 bases identical to TRBD1. The trim removed 4 bases at V and 6 bases at J, leaving 4 bases unmatched. Per the germline V gene, CDR1 is MDHEN and CDR2 is SYDVKM. This CDR3 has 14 amino acids. CDR3 DNA: TGTGCCAGCAGTTCTGGACAGGGACCCGGGGAGCTGTTTTTT. It yields the protein CASSSGQGPGELFF.

This chain joins TRBV6-1 and TRBJ2-3; D is perhaps TRBD1 (5 bases). Germline assignment: CDR1 MNHNS and CDR2 SASEGT. This CDR3 comprises 13 residues. V dropped 7 bases and J dropped 3 bases, with 11 bases sitting between them. The CDR3 nucleotides read TGTGCCAGCACGGCCCCAGGGACAGATACGCAGTATTTT. Its translation: CASTAPGTDTQYF.

This clonotype was seen only a few times. The V gene is TRBV5-4, the J gene TRBJ2-3, with TRBD2 matching over 7 bases. With V trimmed by 3 bases and J by 0 bases, 7 bases remained unmatched. This CDR3 has 16 amino acids. CDR1 is SGHNT and CDR2 is YYREEE in the germline V gene (reference sequence). The CDR3 region has the DNA TGTGCCAGCAGCTCCCAAGCGGGGACTAGCACAGATACGCAGTATTTT. Encoded protein: CASSSQAGTSTDTQYF.

The chain links TRBV19 to TRBJ1-5, with D unresolved. Trimming cost V 5 bases and J 6 bases, with 11 bases left between them. The CDR3 contains 13 residues. Germline CDR1 and CDR2: LNHDA and SQIVND (reference sequence). CDR3 protein: CASSPRVPQPQHF. The CDR3 coding sequence is TGTGCCAGTAGTCCCCGGGTTCCTCAGCCCCAGCATTTT.

This clonotype was found a few times. The V gene is TRBV24-1, the J gene TRBJ2-1; 13 nucleotides align to TRBD2. Germline CDR1 reads KGHDR; CDR2 reads SFDVKD. The CDR3 contains 16 residues. The V segment lost 4 bases and the J segment 9 bases; nucleotides outside the gene matches: 8. The CDR3: CATSDPGTSGNGEQFF. CDR3 DNA: TGTGCCACCAGTGACCCAGGGACTAGCGGGAATGGTGAGCAGTTCTTC.

This chain connects TRBV20-1 to TRBJ2-1; the D gene is possibly TRBD1 (6 bases). The V gene lost 1 base and the J gene lost 2 bases, with 9 bases spanning the gap. Germline V gene data show CDR1 as DFQATT and CDR2 as SNEGSKA (reference sequence). The CDR3 has 14 amino acids. In DNA, the CDR3 is TGCAGTGCTAGAGTGGCAGGGGCCTACAATGAGCAGTTCTTC. Amino acid sequence: CSARVAGAYNEQFF.

The rearrangement links TRBV29-1 to TRBJ2-7, with 9 positions matching TRBD1. This CDR3 contains 13 residues. Germline CDR1 and CDR2: SQVTM and ANQGSEA. After removal of 4 bases from V and 3 bases from J, the junction contained 4 bases not matched to a gene. CDR3: CSVVGDRDYEQYF. CDR3 DNA: TGCAGCGTTGTGGGGGACAGGGACTACGAGCAGTACTTC.